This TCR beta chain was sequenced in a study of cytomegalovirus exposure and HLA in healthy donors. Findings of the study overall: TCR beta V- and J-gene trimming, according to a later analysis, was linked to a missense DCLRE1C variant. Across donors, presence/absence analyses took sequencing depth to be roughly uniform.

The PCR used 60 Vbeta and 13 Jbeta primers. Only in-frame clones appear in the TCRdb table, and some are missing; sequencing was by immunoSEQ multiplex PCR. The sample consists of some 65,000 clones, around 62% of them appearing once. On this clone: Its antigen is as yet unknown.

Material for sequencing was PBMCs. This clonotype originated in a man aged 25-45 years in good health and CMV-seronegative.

The CDR3 is CASSWTGSGELFF. The CDR3 bases are TGTGCCAGCAGTTGGACAGGGTCCGGGGAGCTGTTTTTT. V gene TRBV27 combines with J gene TRBJ2-2; 8 bases are shared with TRBD1. Losses at the gene ends were 4 bases for V and 6 bases for J; bases not matched to a gene: 1. Per the germline V gene, CDR1 is MNHEY and CDR2 is SMNVEV (reference sequence). The CDR3 extends over 13 amino acids.